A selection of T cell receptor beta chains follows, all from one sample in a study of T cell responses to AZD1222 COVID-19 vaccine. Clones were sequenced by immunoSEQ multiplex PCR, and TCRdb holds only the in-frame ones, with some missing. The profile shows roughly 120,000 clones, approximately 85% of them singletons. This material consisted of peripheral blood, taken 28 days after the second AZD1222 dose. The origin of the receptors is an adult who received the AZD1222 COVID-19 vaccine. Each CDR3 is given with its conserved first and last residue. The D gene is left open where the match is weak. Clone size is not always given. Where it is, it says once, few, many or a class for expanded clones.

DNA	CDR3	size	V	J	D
TGTGCCAGCAGCTTAGCACAGGGGAGCAATGAGCAGTTCTTC	CASSLAQGSNEQFF	NA	TRBV7-2	TRBJ2-1	TRBD1
TGTGCCAGCAGCTCCAACTCCAGGGGGTATGGCTACACCTTC	CASSSNSRGYGYTF	NA	TRBV7-9	TRBJ1-2	TRBD1
TGTGCCAGCAGTTTCGTCGGGTCTGGGGCCAACGTCCTGACTTTC	CASSFVGSGANVLTF	NA	TRBV28	TRBJ2-6	NA
TGTGCCACCAGCAGAGACTTACTCAGCAATCAGCCCCAGCATTTT	CATSRDLLSNQPQHF	NA	TRBV15	TRBJ1-5	NA
TGTGCCAGCATAGGGGTCAGGGCGAACACTGAAGCTTTCTTT	CASIGVRANTEAFF	NA	TRBV6-5	TRBJ1-1	NA
TGTGCCAGCAGCGGAACCGGGACAGCTGGAAACACCATATATTTT	CASSGTGTAGNTIYF	NA	TRBV11-2	TRBJ1-3	TRBD1
TGTGCCAGCTCACCACTACAGCTTATTGATATGAACACTGAAGCTTTCTTT	CASSPLQLIDMNTEAFF	NA	TRBV18	TRBJ1-1	NA
TGTGCCAGTAGTTTAGGGGCCCCGAACACTGAAGCTTTCTTT	CASSLGAPNTEAFF	NA	TRBV19	TRBJ1-1	NA
TGTGCCTGGGACTCCGGGGACAGTCAAAATGAAAAACTGTTTTTT	CAWDSGDSQNEKLFF	once	TRBV30	TRBJ1-4	TRBD1
TGTGCCAGCAGCGAGCAGGGATATGGTGGCTACACCTTC	CASSEQGYGGYTF	NA	TRBV9	TRBJ1-2	NA
TGTGCCAGCAGCCCGGGACAGCTTAATGAAAAACTGTTTTTT	CASSPGQLNEKLFF	NA	TRBV3-1/TRBV3-2	TRBJ1-4	TRBD1
TGTGCCAGCAGCGTATCTAGGACAGAAAGTTTTCACTTCTATAATTCACCCCTCCACTTT	CASSVSRTESFHFYNSPLHF	NA	TRBV9	TRBJ1-6	NA